One and the same sample provided the 4 T cell receptor beta chains below, sequenced in a study of blood T cell repertoires in COVID-19. TCRdb keeps only in-frame clones here, not all; method: immunoSEQ multiplex PCR. Among roughly 43,000 clones listed, 88% were seen once. The sequencing input was peripheral blood. Source of these receptors: a human donor in a cohort sampled during active COVID-19.

The chain couples TRBV5-1 to TRBJ2-7; a weak D match, TRBD2 (6 bases). Trimming removed 5 bases from V and 2 bases from J, with 11 bases in between. The length of the CDR3 is 13 residues. CDR1 SGHRS and CDR2 YFSETQ come from the germline V gene. The DNA of the CDR3 is TGCGCCAGCAGAGTGGGACTGACCTACGAGCAGTACTTC. Amino acids: CASRVGLTYEQYF. Full variable domain (rest looked up from reference TRBV5-1 and TRBJ2-7): KAGVTQTPRYLIKTRGQQVTLSCSPISGHRSVSWYQQTPGQGLQFLFEYFSETQRNKGNFPGRFSGRQFSNSRSEMNVSTLELGDSALYLCASRVGLTYEQYFGPGTRLTVT.

The chain recombines TRBV6-2 or TRBV6-3 with TRBJ1-1, with a tentative D call TRBD1 (6 bases). The CDR3 length is 17 residues. In germline, CDR1 is MNHEY, CDR2 SVGEGT. Trimming took 0 bases from V and 0 from J, leaving 14 bases between them. In DNA form, the CDR3 reads TGTGCCAGCAGTTACTCTACTGGGGACACTGTGAACACTGAAGCTTTCTTT. This encodes CASSYSTGDTVNTEAFF.

The chain employs TRBV6-5 and TRBJ2-3; perhaps TRBD1 as D (5 bases). Germline CDR1 MNHEY, CDR2 SVGAGI. Trimming removed 8 bases from V and 0 bases from J, with 12 bases in between. The CDR3 length is 14 residues. This chain's CDR3 is CASRTTLSTDTQYF. In DNA, the CDR3 is TGTGCCAGCCGGACAACTCTGAGCACAGATACGCAGTATTTT.

The genes are TRBV6-7 and TRBJ1-2, with D possibly TRBD1 on 5 matching bases. TRBV6-7 is an ORF; its function is uncertain. There are 16 residues in the CDR3. V was clipped by 0 bases and J by 6 bases, with 17 bases between them. The CDR3, as DNA: TGTGCCAGCAGTTACTCGGGGGGGAGGTTCGTTCATGGCTACACCTTC. It codes for CASSYSGGRFVHGYTF.